The clone carrying this TCR beta chain showed up many times. No antigen is known for it. The sample originates from a study of tumor-infiltrating lymphocytes in primary liver carcinoma. Study-level results: There were only about 8-25% of top clones found in all five tumor regions.

TCR beta cDNA was made from 400 to 600 ng total RNA with a constant-region primer. ARM-PCR was slightly modified, and three nested multiplex PCR rounds with it gave rise to the TCR beta libraries. With TRBV1-TRBV30 forward primers and a C-beta reverse primer, the first two PCR rounds were run for approximately 10 cycles each. Using its own MiXCR run on the multiplex PCR reads, TCRdb lists one record per CDR3 protein. This sample has 90,000 to 100,000 distinct CDR3 sequences; 55% to 70% occur once, and the top ten carry over 7.5%. V gave up 2 bases and J gave up 5 bases; unmatched junction bases: 9. The V gene's germline CDR1 is MNHEY and CDR2 SVGAGI. The CDR3 is 16 residues long. From approximately 20-30 mg of unsorted bulk tissue, DNA and RNA were co-extracted together.

Sequencing was done on a sample of liver tumor tissue from sampling region 5. The subset: tumor region T5, tumor centre. This clonotype was sampled from a woman in her sixties or seventies with primary liver carcinoma and hepatitis B virus infection. The chain employs TRBV6-5 and TRBJ2-5; 9 bases line up with TRBD1. The CDR3 nucleotides are TGTGCCAGCAGTTACGGCTACAACAGGGGGCTGGAGACCCAGTACTTC. Translation: CASSYGYNRGLETQYF.